These 5 T cell receptor beta chains were all obtained from the same sample, sequenced in a study of CD8+CD57+ T cells in acquired aplastic anemia. Genomic DNA, serving as template, underwent TCR beta VDJ and CDR3 profiling. Each CDR3 protein is one row after TCRdb ran MiXCR on the reads. This sample has over 200,000 distinct CDR3 sequences, with approximately 57% found just once. Sequenced: sorted CD4+, CD8+, or CD8+CD57+ T cells (not recorded which) from PBMCs. These receptor sequences come from a human donor in good health.

This clonotype appeared many times. V is TRBV6-2 or TRBV6-3 and J is TRBJ2-3, with 11 positions matching TRBD2. This CDR3 contains 14 residues. Germline V gene lookup returns CDR1 MNHEY and CDR2 SVGEGT. Trimming cost V 6 bases and J 6 bases; bases outside gene matches: 5. This CDR3 reads CASSLAGGLDTQYF. The CDR3 bases are TGTGCCAGCAGCCTAGCGGGGGGCCTTGATACGCAGTATTTT.

The genes are TRBV2 and TRBJ1-2, with TRBD1 matching 7 bases. V was clipped by 8 bases and J by 13 bases; unmatched bases: 16. Per the germline V gene, CDR1 is SNHLY and CDR2 is FYNNEI. This CDR3 contains 13 residues. The DNA for the CDR3 is TGTGCCAGCCTAAGTGAAGGGGGCGGGTCTCGCACCTTC. Its protein product is CASLSEGGGSRTF. Together with reference TRBV2 and TRBJ1-2, the CDR3 gives the full variable domain: EPEVTQTPSHQVTQMGQEVILRCVPISNHLYFYWYRQILGQKVEFLVSFYNNEISEKSEIFDDQFSVERPDGSNFTLKIRSTKLEDSAMYFCASLSEGGGSRTFGSGTRLTVV.

The chain carries TRBV7-9 and TRBJ2-5; no clear D gene. The CDR3 runs to 14 residues. The germline gives CDR1 SEHNR, CDR2 FQNEAQ (reference sequence). The V gene lost 5 bases and the J gene lost 1 base, with 11 bases spanning the gap. The CDR3 is CASSQTQSQETQYF. The CDR3 DNA reads TGTGCCAGCAGCCAGACCCAATCCCAAGAGACCCAGTACTTC.

At least ten counts were recorded for this clonotype. The chain is built from TRBV7-6 and TRBJ1-4, with D hard to call. The germline CDR1 and CDR2 sequences are SGHVS and FNYEAQ. Trimming left V 1 base short and J 7 bases short, with 16 bases between. The CDR3 has 16 amino acids. CDR3 residues: CASSLGGEGEREKLFF. In DNA, the CDR3 is TGTGCCAGCAGCTTAGGGGGTGAGGGAGAGCGTGAAAAACTGTTTTTT. The full variable domain, with the rest looked up from reference TRBV7-6 and TRBJ1-4, is GAGVSQSPRYKVTKRGQDVALRCDPISGHVSLYWYRQALGQGPEFLTYFNYEAQQDKSGLPNDRFSAERPEGSISTLTIQRTEQRDSAMYRCASSLGGEGEREKLFFGSGTQLSVL.

In its sample, this clonotype was seen once. The rearrangement uses TRBV20-1 and TRBJ2-2; TRBD2 matches 8 bases. The ends lost 6 bases at V and 0 bases at J; junction bases unmatched: 12. CDR3 size: 17 residues. The germline CDR1 and CDR2 sequences are DFQATT and SNEGSKA (reference sequence). CDR3 sequence (DNA): TGCAGTGCCCCTGGGGGGGGGGGACTAGCGAACACCGGGGAGCTGTTTTTT. Amino acid sequence: CSAPGGGGLANTGELFF.